This T cell receptor beta chain was sequenced in a study of blood T cell repertoires in COVID-19. Whole-study context: From the United States, Italy and Spain came samples of acute and convalescent COVID-19. The cDNA or gDNA used as material had been derived from T cells, B-cell-depleted T cells, or PBMCs.

This clone was counted between two and nine times. In the original workflow: The authors estimated nucleated cell counts from reference gene primer amplification. Libraries were prepared by immunoSEQ multiplex PCR; TCRdb keeps only in-frame clonotypes and omits some of them. V, J and clone size are taken as reported in that table, and D and trimming were inferred from the DNA itself. The sample records tens of thousands of clones, about 78% being singletons. Input material: peripheral blood. The clonotype originates from a man aged 80 or over with active or convalescent COVID-19.

The DNA of the CDR3 is TGTGCCAGCAGCGGCAGGGGGTACACCGGGGAGCTGTTTTTT. Translating it yields CASSGRGYTGELFF. The rearrangement links TRBV9 to TRBJ2-2; 7 nucleotides match TRBD1. Trimming took 3 bases from V and 3 from J; bases not matched to a gene: 2. Germline-derived CDR1 and CDR2 are SGDLS and YYNGEE. There are 14 residues in the CDR3.